Presented here are 16 T cell receptor beta chains from one specimen sequenced in a study of technical replicates of blood from several donors. Measured with immunoSEQ multiplex PCR; TCRdb has only the in-frame clones, and not every one. This table holds about 72,000 clones, about 95% found once. Sequences were obtained from T cells isolated from PBMCs. These receptors came from a human donor in good health.

This rearrangement joins TRBV6-1 to TRBJ2-7; 8 bases are a match to TRBD1. This CDR3 contains 14 residues. CDR1 and CDR2 from the germline V gene are MNHNS and SASEGT. The V gene end was trimmed by 5 bases and the J gene end by 4 bases; junction bases not matched to a gene: 7. In DNA, the CDR3 is TGTGCCAGCAGTTCGACAGGGGACTTATACGAGCAGTACTTC. It translates to CASSSTGDLYEQYF.

The chain employs TRBV5-1 and TRBJ1-4, with D tentatively TRBD1 (5 bases). V lost 4 bases and J 0 bases, leaving 7 bases between the germline ends. The length of the CDR3 is 14 residues. CDR1 SGHRS and CDR2 YFSETQ come from the germline V gene. The CDR3 DNA sequence: TGCGCCAGCAGCGTACAGGCAACTAATGAAAAACTGTTTTTT. This codes for CASSVQATNEKLFF.

The CDR3 nucleotides are TGTGCCAGCAGCCCTAGGGGGACATCCAACACTGAAGCTTTCTTT. It codes for CASSPRGTSNTEAFF. V and J are TRBV9 and TRBJ1-1; possible D gene TRBD1, 6 bases. V was trimmed by 4 bases and J by 2 bases, leaving 15 bases between them. This CDR3 is 15 amino acids long. CDR1 SGDLS and CDR2 YYNGEE come from the germline V gene. The entire variable domain, with the rest obtained from reference TRBV9 and TRBJ1-1, is as follows: DSGVTQTPKHLITATGQRVTLRCSPRSGDLSVYWYQQSLDQGLQFLIQYYNGEERAKGNILERFSAQQFPDLHSELNLSSLELGDSALYFCASSPRGTSNTEAFFGQGTRLTVV.

The chain joins TRBV11-1 to TRBJ2-7, with TRBD2 matching over 9 bases. Germline V CDR1 and CDR2: SGHAT, FQDESV (reference sequence). CDR3 size: 14 residues. V dropped 6 bases and J dropped 2; count of bases not matched to a gene: 5. CDR3: CASSISSGAYEQYF. The DNA for the CDR3 is TGTGCCAGCAGTATTTCTAGCGGGGCCTACGAGCAGTACTTC.

The rearrangement joins TRBV11-2 to TRBJ2-7, with a weak D call TRBD2 (5 bases). The germline V gene has CDR1 SGHAT and CDR2 FQNNGV. The CDR3 extends over 14 amino acids. The ends were cut back, 5 bases at V and 2 bases at J, with 13 bases in the middle. The CDR3 region has the DNA TGTGCCAGCAGCCCGCCGACGGGAACCTACGAGCAGTACTTC. Translated, it gives CASSPPTGTYEQYF.

The chain links TRBV28 to TRBJ2-7; perhaps TRBD2 as D (5 bases). V lost 7 bases and J 3 bases, leaving 16 bases between the germline ends. The CDR3 contains 14 residues. The V gene's germline CDR1 is MDHEN and CDR2 SYDVKM. The CDR3 reads CASTTREGGYEQYF. CDR3 nucleotides: TGTGCCAGCACTACTCGGGAAGGTGGCTACGAGCAGTACTTC.

The V call is TRBV5-1, the J call TRBJ2-2; 7 nucleotides align to TRBD1. The germline gives CDR1 SGHRS, CDR2 YFSETQ. The CDR3 is 15 amino acids. Losses at the gene ends were 0 bases for V and 7 bases for J; bases not matched to a gene: 6. In DNA, the CDR3 is TGCGCCAGCAGCTTGGCCGGACAGGCAAACGGGGAGCTGTTTTTT. Translating gives CASSLAGQANGELFF.

For this clone: Distinct nucleotide sequences in the sample also encode this CDR3. The chain joins TRBV5-1 to TRBJ1-2; 8 nucleotides agree with TRBD1. The CDR3 runs 15 residues. Germline trimming cut 4 bases from V and 3 bases from J; bases unmatched to any gene: 8. Germline loops: CDR1 SGHRS, CDR2 YFSETQ. The CDR3 nucleotides read TGCGCCAGCAGCCTAGGACAGGGCAGGGACTATGGCTACACCTTC. Its protein product is CASSLGQGRDYGYTF.

CDR3 region: CSVIHLPQGGGYTF. CDR3 nucleotides: TGCAGCGTAATACATTTACCCCAGGGAGGAGGCTACACCTTC. The chain is built from TRBV29-1 and TRBJ1-2; D may be TRBD1 (5 bases). Germline V gives CDR1 SQVTM, CDR2 ANQGSEA. The length of the CDR3 is 14 residues. The V gene lost 6 bases and the J gene lost 8 bases, with 22 bases spanning the gap.

This chain uses TRBV4-1 with TRBJ2-7; the D gene is possibly TRBD2 (5 bases). CDR1 and CDR2 (germline): MGHRA, YSYEKL. The CDR3 is 14 residues long. Trimming took off 1 base at V and 2 bases at J, with 9 bases between the two ends. The CDR3 region is CASSQGAGTYEQYF. The CDR3 DNA is TGCGCCAGCAGCCAAGGAGCCGGGACCTACGAGCAGTACTTC.

This clone was detected only a few times. The chain carries TRBV19 and TRBJ1-1, with no clear D. CDR1 is LNHDA, CDR2 SQIVND, per germline (reference sequence). The CDR3 has 16 amino acids. V was shortened by 5 bases and J by 6 bases, with 22 bases between the two germline ends. In nucleotides, the CDR3 is TGTGCCAGTAGTCTTATACTAGGTGTAAGATCCTCTGAAGCTTTCTTT. Residues: CASSLILGVRSSEAFF.

The chain links TRBV6-5 to TRBJ1-1, with D perhaps matching TRBD1 (6 bases). The germline V and J ends were trimmed by 5 bases and 5 bases, with 18 bases remaining between them. The CDR3 is 15 residues long. Per germline, CDR1 MNHEY and CDR2 SVGAGI. The CDR3 DNA follows: TGTGCCAGCAGTCCTTGGACCGACAGGAATACTGAAGCTTTCTTT. This gives the protein CASSPWTDRNTEAFF.

The chain recombines TRBV28 with TRBJ2-5; D gene uncertain. Germline V gene sequence: CDR1 MDHEN, CDR2 SYDVKM. The CDR3 covers 12 residues. The germline V and J ends were trimmed by 4 bases and 7 bases, with 10 bases remaining between them. The CDR3 spells CASSSTSGTQYF. In nucleotides, the CDR3 is TGTGCCAGCAGTTCTACCTCCGGGACCCAGTACTTC. The full variable domain, completed using reference TRBV28 and TRBJ2-5, is DVKVTQSSRYLVKRTGEKVFLECVQDMDHENMFWYRQDPGLGLRLIYFSYDVKMKEKGDIPEGYSVSREKKERFSLILESASTNQTSMYLCASSSTSGTQYFGPGTRLLVL.

The chain links TRBV11-2 to TRBJ2-6; no definite D call. V shed 5 bases and J shed 0 bases, with 11 bases lying between them. The CDR3 spans 16 residues. CDR1 and CDR2 from the germline V gene are SGHAT and FQNNGV. CDR3 coding DNA: TGTGCCAGCAGCAACCAGGATTACTCTGGGGCCAACGTCCTGACTTTC. Protein sequence: CASSNQDYSGANVLTF.

The chain links TRBV29-1 to TRBJ1-1, with 8 positions matching TRBD1. Germline V gene data show CDR1 as SQVTM and CDR2 as ANQGSEA. With 3 bases clipped from V and 0 bases from J, the junction kept 0 bases outside the gene matches. The CDR3 is 13 amino acids. The CDR3 region is CSVEGQVNTEAFF. CDR3 sequence (DNA): TGCAGCGTTGAGGGACAGGTGAACACTGAAGCTTTCTTT.

As concerns this clone: The junction departs from germline at one end; a sequencing error may be responsible. The CDR3 coding sequence is TGTGCCAGCAGTAACATGGACAGGACCCAAACAATCTTC. It translates to CASSNMDRTQTIF. The genes are TRBV28 and TRBJ1-2, with 7 bases fitting TRBD1. CDR3 length: 13 amino acids. Germline CDR1 is MDHEN and CDR2 is SYDVKM.